This T cell receptor (beta chain) was sequenced for a study of cytomegalovirus exposure and HLA in healthy donors. The primer mix had 60 Vbeta and 13 Jbeta primers. The repertoire was sequenced with immunoSEQ multiplex PCR; TCRdb's copy has only in-frame clones and lacks some. This table has about 160,000 clones, approximately 78% appearing once. Worth noting for this clone: Antigen specificity is unknown.

The V and J ends lost 5 bases and 6 bases, in that order; junction bases with no gene match: 3. In germline, CDR1 is SGHTA, CDR2 FQGTGA. The CDR3 extends over 13 amino acids. Study outcomes and limitations: TCR beta chains associated with HLA were, in a later analysis, more clonally expanded than equally common others. It is likely that the observed cluster of highly shared sequence variants was a sequencing artifact. Later analysis placed DRB1 highest and HLA-C lowest in TCR association rates, which differed by HLA locus. The authors assumed roughly uniform sequencing depth across donors for presence/absence analyses.

The sample was PBMCs. This rearrangement joins TRBV7-3 to TRBJ2-5; 10 nucleotides agree with TRBD2. This sequence originates from a woman between 40 and 50 years old in good health and CMV-seronegative. The CDR3 DNA reads as TGTGCCAGCAGCCCTAGCGGGGGAAAGACCCAGTACTTC. Translation: CASSPSGGKTQYF.